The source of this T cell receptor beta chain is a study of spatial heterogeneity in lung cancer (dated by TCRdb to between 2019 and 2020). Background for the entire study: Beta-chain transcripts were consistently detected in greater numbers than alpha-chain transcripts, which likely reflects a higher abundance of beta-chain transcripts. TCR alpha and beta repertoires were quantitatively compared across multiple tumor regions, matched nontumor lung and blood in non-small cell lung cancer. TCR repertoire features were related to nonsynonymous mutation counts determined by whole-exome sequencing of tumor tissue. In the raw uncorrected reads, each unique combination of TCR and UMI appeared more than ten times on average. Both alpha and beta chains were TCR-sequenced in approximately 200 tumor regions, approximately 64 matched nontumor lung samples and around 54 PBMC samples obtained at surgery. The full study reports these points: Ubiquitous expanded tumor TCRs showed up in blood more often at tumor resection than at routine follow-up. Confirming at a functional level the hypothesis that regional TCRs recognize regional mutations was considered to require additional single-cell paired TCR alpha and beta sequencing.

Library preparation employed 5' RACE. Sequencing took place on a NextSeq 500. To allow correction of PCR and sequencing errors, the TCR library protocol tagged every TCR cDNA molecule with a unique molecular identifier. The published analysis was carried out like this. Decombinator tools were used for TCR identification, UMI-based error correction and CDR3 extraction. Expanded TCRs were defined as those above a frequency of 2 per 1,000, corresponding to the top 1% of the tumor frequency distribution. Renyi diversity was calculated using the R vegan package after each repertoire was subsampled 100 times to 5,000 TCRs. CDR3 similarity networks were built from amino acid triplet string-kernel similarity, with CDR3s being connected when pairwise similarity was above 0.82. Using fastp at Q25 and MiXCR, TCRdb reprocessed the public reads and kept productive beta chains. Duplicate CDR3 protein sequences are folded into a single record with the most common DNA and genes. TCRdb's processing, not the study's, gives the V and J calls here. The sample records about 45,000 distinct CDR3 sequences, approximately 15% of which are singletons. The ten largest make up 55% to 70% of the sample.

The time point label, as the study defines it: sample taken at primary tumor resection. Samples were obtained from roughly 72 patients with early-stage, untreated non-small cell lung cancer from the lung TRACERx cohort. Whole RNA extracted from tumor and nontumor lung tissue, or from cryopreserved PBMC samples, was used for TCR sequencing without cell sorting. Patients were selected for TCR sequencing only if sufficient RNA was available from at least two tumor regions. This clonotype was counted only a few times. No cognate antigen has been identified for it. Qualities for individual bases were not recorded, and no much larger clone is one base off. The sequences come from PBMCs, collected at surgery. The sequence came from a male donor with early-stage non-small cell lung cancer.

The nucleotide sequence is given as TGTGCCAGCAGCTTAGGGGTAGGGACCTACAATGAGCAGTTCTTC. Its protein product is CASSLGVGTYNEQFF. This receptor chain uses TRBV11-1 and TRBJ2-1; confidence is insufficient to name the D gene. The germline V gene (reference sequence) supplies CDR1 SGHAT and CDR2 FQDESV. V drops 1 base and J drops 2 bases, leaving 9 bases in between. Counted from cysteine to phenylalanine, this CDR3 has 15 amino acids. Here the CDR3 DNA is all that survives: 45 bases in frame from base 1.